The rows below give T cell receptor beta chains drawn from one sample of a study of T cell responses to AZD1222 COVID-19 vaccine. Produced via immunoSEQ multiplex PCR; TCRdb's table is partial and in-frame only. The sample lists around 140,000 clones, around 90% seen once, with under 2% in the top ten. This specimen was peripheral blood, taken 28 days after the second AZD1222 dose. The receptors stem from an adult who received the AZD1222 COVID-19 vaccine. CDR3s include the opening cysteine and the closing phenylalanine or tryptophan. A D gene is named only where the DNA matches it firmly. Clone size is given for some rows only: seen once, a few or many times, or a class if the clone is expanded.

abundance	j_gene	v_gene	d_gene	CDR3nt	CDR3aa
-	TRBJ2-5	TRBV29-1	-	TGCAGCGTTGAGAGGGGAAACCAAGAGACCCAGTACTTC	CSVERGNQETQYF
-	TRBJ1-1	TRBV6-5	TRBD1	TGTGCCAGCAGTTACAGGGGGCTGGTCACTGAAGCTTTCTTT	CASSYRGLVTEAFF
-	TRBJ2-5	TRBV11-3	TRBD2	TGTGCCAGCAGCCTAGGACTAGCGGGGGCGAAGACCCAGTACTTC	CASSLGLAGAKTQYF
many	TRBJ1-1	TRBV7-9	TRBD1	TGTGCCAGCAGCGGGACAGACCACACTGAAGCTTTCTTT	CASSGTDHTEAFF
once	TRBJ1-3	TRBV7-8	TRBD1	TGTGCCAGCAGCTTGGAACAGGGGAATGGAAACACCATATATTTT	CASSLEQGNGNTIYF
-	TRBJ1-2	TRBV19	-	TGTGCCAGTAGTACTACAGGGCTCTCATCGCACGGTGGCTACACCTTC	CASSTTGLSSHGGYTF
-	TRBJ1-1	TRBV27	-	TGTGCCAGCACCAAGGGGCCAATACCGAACACTGAAGCTTTCTTT	CASTKGPIPNTEAFF
-	TRBJ2-3	TRBV12-3/TRBV12-4	-	TGTGCCAGCAGTTTGAGGGAGCGAGATACGCAGTATTTT	CASSLRERDTQYF
-	TRBJ1-2	TRBV21-1	-	TGTGCCAGCAGCAAAAGTCCCCCAACGGGAAGAGGCTACACCTTC	CASSKSPPTGRGYTF
-	TRBJ1-1	TRBV19	-	TGTGCCAGTAGTCCCCAGGGGTTCGGCACTGAAGCTTTCTTT	CASSPQGFGTEAFF
-	TRBJ2-3	TRBV5-1	-	TGCGCCAGCAGCTTAGGACAGCCGATCACAGATACGCAGTATTTT	CASSLGQPITDTQYF
-	TRBJ1-2	TRBV25-1	-	TGTGCCAGCAGTACGGGACGACGCTTAAATAATGGCTACACCTTC	CASSTGRRLNNGYTF
-	TRBJ1-2	TRBV7-2	-	TGTGCCAGCACCTCAAACAGCTATGGCTACACCTTC	CASTSNSYGYTF
-	TRBJ1-5	TRBV3-1/TRBV3-2	TRBD1	TGTGCCAGCAGCCCGCAGCCGGGACAGACAAATCAGCCCCAGCATTTT	CASSPQPGQTNQPQHF
-	TRBJ1-1	TRBV7-2	-	TGTGCCAGCAGCCGTTTTTGGACGGACACTGAAGCTTTCTTT	CASSRFWTDTEAFF
-	TRBJ1-1	TRBV10-2	-	TGCGCCAGCAGTGAGTGGTCGGGGGCGGACACTGAAGCTTTCTTT	CASSEWSGADTEAFF
-	TRBJ2-3	TRBV2	-	TGTGCCAGCAGTGTAGCGACCAGCACAGATACGCAGTATTTT	CASSVATSTDTQYF
-	TRBJ1-5	TRBV9	-	TGTGCCAGCAGCGTAGGAGAAGATAGGCCACAGCATTTT	CASSVGEDRPQHF
-	TRBJ2-5	TRBV13	TRBD2	TGTGCCAGCAGCCCAATTAGCGGGGGGCAAGAGACCCAGTACTTC	CASSPISGGQETQYF
-	TRBJ1-2	TRBV9	TRBD1	TGTGCCAGCACCCCCCAGGTTACAGGGGGCTGGGGCGACTATGGCTACACCTTC	CASTPQVTGGWGDYGYTF
few	TRBJ1-1	TRBV28	-	TGTGCCAGCAGACCTGGGGGTTATGGCACTGAAGCTTTCTTT	CASRPGGYGTEAFF
-	TRBJ2-1	TRBV7-9	TRBD2	TGTGCCAGCAGCCAAACCGGGACTAGCGGCTACAATGAGCAGTTCTTC	CASSQTGTSGYNEQFF
-	TRBJ1-5	TRBV10-3	TRBD1	TGTGCCATCAGCACCGGGACAGGGATTCAGCCCCAGCATTTT	CAISTGTGIQPQHF
-	TRBJ2-5	TRBV13	TRBD1	TGTGCCAGCAGCCTCAGGACAGGGGGCATAGAGACCCAGTACTTC	CASSLRTGGIETQYF
-	TRBJ1-4	TRBV4-3	-	TGCGCCAGCAGCCAAGACGAACAGGGAAGGTTGGGGAAAGAAAAACTGTTTTTT	CASSQDEQGRLGKEKLFF
-	TRBJ2-2	TRBV3-1/TRBV3-2	TRBD2	TGTGCCAGCAGCCTGCCGGGACTAGCGGGACCCAACACCGGGGAGCTGTTTTTT	CASSLPGLAGPNTGELFF